Listed below are T cell receptor beta chains from one sample, sequenced in a study of somatic mutations in cytotoxic T cells in rheumatoid arthritis. The data were produced by immunoSEQ multiplex PCR, yet TCRdb's version contains in-frame clones alone and is incomplete. The table has some 17,000 clones, 70% to 85% seen once; the top ten hold about 20%. The sample comprised CD8+ T cells sorted from blood. Receptors originate from an adult with rheumatoid arthritis. Each CDR3 is given with its conserved first and last residue. A D gene is named only where the DNA matches it firmly. Only part of the rows carry a size: once, few, many, or a class if the clone is expanded.

j_call: TRBJ2-3; d_call: TRBD2; clone_size: .; v_call: TRBV7-9; cdr3_nt: TGTGCCAGCAGCCCGACTAGCGGGGGGGCGGATACGCAGTATTTT; cdr3_aa: CASSPTSGGADTQYF
j_call: TRBJ2-6; d_call: .; clone_size: .; v_call: TRBV5-1; cdr3_nt: TGCGCCAGCAGCTTGGTTGAACCCGGGGCCAACGTCCTGACTTTC; cdr3_aa: CASSLVEPGANVLTF
j_call: TRBJ1-2; d_call: TRBD1; clone_size: .; v_call: TRBV6-1; cdr3_nt: TGTGCCAGCAGAGAGACAGGGATAAACTATGGCTACACCTTC; cdr3_aa: CASRETGINYGYTF
j_call: TRBJ2-7; d_call: TRBD1; clone_size: .; v_call: TRBV10-3; cdr3_nt: TGTGCCATCAGTGAGGACAGGGGTAAGGACGAGCAGTACTTC; cdr3_aa: CAISEDRGKDEQYF
j_call: TRBJ2-5; d_call: TRBD1; clone_size: .; v_call: TRBV4-1; cdr3_nt: TGCGCCAGCAGCCAAGGAACAGGGGTGGGAGAGACCCAGTACTTC; cdr3_aa: CASSQGTGVGETQYF
j_call: TRBJ2-2; d_call: .; clone_size: .; v_call: TRBV5-4; cdr3_nt: TGTGCCAGCAGCTACGATGGGGGGAACACCGGGGAGCTGTTTTTT; cdr3_aa: CASSYDGGNTGELFF
j_call: TRBJ2-1; d_call: .; clone_size: .; v_call: TRBV25-1; cdr3_nt: TGTGCCAGCAGTGAACCTGGGAATGAGCAGTTCTTC; cdr3_aa: CASSEPGNEQFF
j_call: TRBJ2-7; d_call: .; clone_size: .; v_call: TRBV4-1; cdr3_nt: TGCGCCAGCAGCCAAGGCTCGGACAGTTCCTACGAGCAGTACTTC; cdr3_aa: CASSQGSDSSYEQYF
j_call: TRBJ1-2; d_call: .; clone_size: .; v_call: TRBV29-1; cdr3_nt: TGCAGCGTCGCGGGCGGACCCAGTACTAACTATGGCTACACCTTC; cdr3_aa: CSVAGGPSTNYGYTF
j_call: TRBJ1-1; d_call: .; clone_size: once; v_call: TRBV10-3; cdr3_nt: TGTGCCATCAGTGCAGCAGCGAACACTGAAGCTTTCTTT; cdr3_aa: CAISAAANTEAFF
j_call: TRBJ1-1; d_call: TRBD1; clone_size: .; v_call: TRBV7-9; cdr3_nt: TGTGCCAGCAGCCCCTCGGGACAGGGGAACACTGAAGCTTTCTTT; cdr3_aa: CASSPSGQGNTEAFF
j_call: TRBJ1-2; d_call: TRBD1; clone_size: few; v_call: TRBV19; cdr3_nt: TGTGCCAGTACGGGGGACAGGGGCATCTATGGCTACACCTTC; cdr3_aa: CASTGDRGIYGYTF
j_call: TRBJ2-2; d_call: TRBD1; clone_size: .; v_call: TRBV27; cdr3_nt: TGTGCCAGCAGTTCACGATCAGGGGGCTTTAACACCGGGGAGCTGTTTTTT; cdr3_aa: CASSSRSGGFNTGELFF
j_call: TRBJ2-7; d_call: .; clone_size: .; v_call: TRBV6-1; cdr3_nt: TGTGCCATCGGCATTAGTAGGGCGGACTACGAGCAGTACTTC; cdr3_aa: CAIGISRADYEQYF